The clone carrying this TCR beta chain was found once. Its antigen remains unidentified. The CDR3 is 12 residues long. Germline V gene data show CDR1 as MDHEN and CDR2 as SYDVKM. V lost 10 bases and J 3 bases, leaving 13 bases between the germline ends. Assay: immunoSEQ multiplex PCR; the TCRdb copy retains only in-frame clones and omits some. This sample has approximately 170,000 clones, with approximately 91% found just once. The sample comes from a study of lymphopenia after photon versus proton radiotherapy. General observations from the study: After the lymphocyte nadir, photon-treated repertoires showed oligoclonal expansion, especially of CD8+ Temra cells.

This receptor was taken from a man aged 45-65 years with gastric cancer. The input for sequencing was peripheral blood, taken from a patient treated with photon-based radiotherapy. The V and J genes are TRBV28 and TRBJ2-7; D gene ambiguous. The CDR3: CATRTAIYEQYF. The CDR3, as DNA: TGTGCCACCAGGACGGCCATCTACGAGCAGTACTTC.